A single sample is the source of the 22 T cell receptor beta chains below, sequenced in a study of cytomegalovirus exposure and HLA in healthy donors. The PCR employed 60 Vbeta primers together with 13 Jbeta primers. Libraries were prepared by immunoSEQ multiplex PCR; TCRdb keeps only in-frame clonotypes and omits some of them. The data contain under 150,000 clones, around 68% of them singletons. Specimen: PBMCs. These receptors were taken from a woman between 40 and 55 years old in good health and CMV-seropositive.

In this sample, this clone turned up a few times. The rearrangement joins TRBV7-8 to TRBJ1-2, with D unresolved. Germline CDR1 and CDR2: SGHVS and FQNEAQ. The CDR3 has 13 residues. With 5 bases removed from V and 2 bases from J, the gap between germline ends came to 9 bases. The CDR3 loop reads CASSLTENYGYTF. The CDR3 DNA is TGTGCCAGCAGCCTAACAGAGAACTATGGCTACACCTTC.

The V call is TRBV6-5, the J call TRBJ1-2, with 8 bases lining up with TRBD1. CDR1 and CDR2 (germline): MNHEY, SVGAGI. The V and J ends lost 4 bases and 7 bases, in that order; junction bases with no gene match: 11. This CDR3 has 15 amino acids. CDR3 DNA: TGTGCCAGCAGTTCGATTAGCCGGGACAGGACTGGCTACACCTTC. Translating gives CASSSISRDRTGYTF.

V is TRBV19 and J is TRBJ1-2; 8 bases fit TRBD1. The germline CDR1 and CDR2 sequences are LNHDA and SQIVND (reference sequence). The length of the CDR3 is 14 residues. The V and J ends lost 3 bases and 6 bases, in that order; junction bases with no gene match: 6. The CDR3 nucleotides read TGTGCCAGTAGTATCGGGCAGGGGGCGAATGGCTACACCTTC. This translates into CASSIGQGANGYTF.

The V call is TRBV7-9, the J call TRBJ1-1, with TRBD1 identical over 8 bases. The ends lost 3 bases at V and 0 bases at J; junction bases unmatched: 6. From germline, CDR1 is SEHNR and CDR2 FQNEAQ (reference sequence). This CDR3 has 16 amino acids. CDR3: CASSFQGAGLNTEAFF. CDR3 DNA: TGTGCCAGCAGCTTTCAGGGGGCGGGTTTGAACACTGAAGCTTTCTTT.

This chain joins TRBV4-3 and TRBJ1-6, with D perhaps matching TRBD1 (6 bases). The germline gives CDR1 LGHNA, CDR2 YSLEER. The CDR3 has 14 residues. Trimming took 3 bases from V and 8 from J, leaving 11 bases between them. The CDR3 sequence: CASSHGQIDSPLHF. The CDR3 DNA follows: TGCGCCAGCAGCCATGGACAGATAGATTCACCCCTCCACTTT.

This clone was detected only a few times. The chain recombines TRBV7-2 with TRBJ2-2; D gene unclear. The V end lost 1 base, the J end lost 2 bases, and 8 bases lay between the germline ends. Germline V gene lookup returns CDR1 SGHTA and CDR2 FQGNSA. The CDR3 runs to 15 residues. Here the CDR3 reads CASSLVPQNTGELFF. CDR3 in DNA: TGTGCCAGCAGCTTAGTCCCCCAAAACACCGGGGAGCTGTTTTTT.

The CDR3 DNA is TGTGCCAGCAGCGTAGCCGGCCAGGGGATCGCCGGGGAGCTGTTTTTT. It encodes CASSVAGQGIAGELFF. The genes are TRBV9 and TRBJ2-2; D possibly corresponds to TRBD1 (6 bases). The V gene lost 0 bases and the J gene lost 6 bases, with 15 bases spanning the gap. CDR3 length: 16 amino acids. Germline lookup yields CDR1 SGDLS and CDR2 YYNGEE.

The chain joins TRBV19 to TRBJ2-1; 7 bases are shared with TRBD1. Germline V gives CDR1 LNHDA, CDR2 SQIVND (reference sequence). The CDR3 has 15 amino acids. V lost 5 bases to trimming and J lost 6 bases; unmatched junction nucleotides: 10. This CDR3 reads CASSETGVGRNEQFF. The CDR3 bases are TGTGCCAGTAGTGAAACAGGGGTGGGTCGCAATGAGCAGTTCTTC.

This clone was counted a single time. Written as DNA, the CDR3 is TGTGCCCCCAAGCGGAACACTGAAGCTTTCTTT. This sequence encodes CAPKRNTEAFF. The rearrangement joins TRBV11-3 to TRBJ1-1; no clear D gene. The ends were cut back, 11 bases at V and 1 base at J, with 8 bases in the middle. Germline V gene sequence: CDR1 SGHNT, CDR2 YENEEA. This CDR3 has 11 amino acids.

This rearrangement joins TRBV7-3 to TRBJ2-1, with a weak D call TRBD2 (5 bases). The CDR3 loop spans 14 amino acids. V was shortened by 2 bases and J by 9 bases, with 14 bases between the two germline ends. The germline V gene encodes CDR1 SGHTA and CDR2 FQGTGA. The CDR3: CASSLGLAVSEQFF. The CDR3 region has the DNA TGTGCCAGCAGCTTAGGGCTAGCTGTGAGTGAGCAGTTCTTC.

The J gene is TRBJ1-2, the V gene TRBV11-2, with D tentatively TRBD1 (5 bases). Trimming removed 3 bases from V and 6 bases from J, with 17 bases in between. The CDR3 extends over 15 amino acids. Germline V gene lookup returns CDR1 SGHAT and CDR2 FQNNGV. The CDR3 nucleotides are TGTGCCAGCAGCTTGTTTCATCCCAGGGAGGATGGCTACACCTTC. This codes for CASSLFHPREDGYTF.

The genes are TRBV4-3 and TRBJ1-1; the match to TRBD1 covers 9 bases. In germline, CDR1 is LGHNA, CDR2 YSLEER. The ends lost 6 bases at V and 3 bases at J; junction bases unmatched: 5. CDR3 length: 14 amino acids. The CDR3 bases are TGCGCCAGCAGTCGAACAGGGGGCTACACTGAAGCTTTCTTT. Translating gives CASSRTGGYTEAFF.

The chain links TRBV27 to TRBJ2-7; TRBD2 agrees at 8 bases. The germline CDR1 and CDR2 sequences are MNHEY and SMNVEV (reference sequence). V lost 6 bases to trimming and J lost 3 bases; unmatched junction nucleotides: 7. This CDR3 region has 14 residues. CDR3 in DNA: TGTGCCAGCAGACTAGGACTAGCAAACTACGAGCAGTACTTC. Protein sequence: CASRLGLANYEQYF.

The chain combines TRBV9 with TRBJ2-6, with TRBD1 matching 8 bases. CDR3 length: 23 amino acids. The trim removed 4 bases at V and 1 base at J, leaving 25 bases unmatched. CDR1 is SGDLS, CDR2 YYNGEE, per germline. CDR3 DNA: TGTGCCAGCAGCCGAATTACGGGCCTCGTCCCGGGACAGGTTTTATCTGGGGCCAACGTCCTGACTTTC. It encodes CASSRITGLVPGQVLSGANVLTF.

The rearrangement links TRBV27 to TRBJ1-1; 9 nucleotides line up with TRBD1. The germline V gene has CDR1 MNHEY and CDR2 SMNVEV (reference sequence). This CDR3 region has 19 residues. J lost 5 bases, V lost 3 bases, and 19 bases had no gene match. CDR3 region: CASSFPRPGTGLRRTEAFF. The CDR3 DNA reads TGTGCCAGCAGTTTCCCTCGTCCCGGGACAGGGCTAAGGCGGACTGAAGCTTTCTTT.

V and J are TRBV5-1 and TRBJ1-4; D is unresolved. Germline V CDR1 and CDR2: SGHRS, YFSETQ. The V gene lost 3 bases and the J gene lost 7 bases, with 19 bases spanning the gap. The CDR3 spans 16 residues. CDR3 sequence: CASSSGSGRAGEKLFF. Here the CDR3 DNA reads TGCGCCAGCAGCTCCGGGAGCGGGAGGGCCGGTGAAAAACTGTTTTTT.

The chain links TRBV18 to TRBJ1-1, with a tentative D call TRBD1 (5 bases). Germline V gene sequence: CDR1 KGHSH, CDR2 LQKENI. The ends were cut back, 6 bases at V and 0 bases at J, with 17 bases in the middle. The CDR3 runs 16 residues. This CDR3 reads CASSSNQGPVNTEAFF. Here the CDR3 DNA reads TGTGCCAGCTCGTCGAATCAGGGCCCTGTGAACACTGAAGCTTTCTTT.

The chain joins TRBV27 to TRBJ1-1, with D unclear. V lost 3 bases to trimming and J lost 4 bases, with 12 bases between them. Germline V gives CDR1 MNHEY, CDR2 SMNVEV (reference sequence). The CDR3 has 14 amino acids. The DNA of the CDR3 is TGTGCCAGCAGTTTTTTCGGCGGTGGCACTGAAGCTTTCTTT. It specifies CASSFFGGGTEAFF.

The chain employs TRBV30 and TRBJ1-1; no clear D. V lost 3 bases to trimming and J lost 7 bases, with 15 bases between them. Germline loops: CDR1 GTSNPN, CDR2 SVGIG (reference sequence). The CDR3 has 13 amino acids. In nucleotides, the CDR3 is TGTGCCTGGAGAACGTCGGACGCGGGTGAAGCTTTCTTT. Protein product: CAWRTSDAGEAFF.

V and J are TRBV5-6 and TRBJ2-3; TRBD2 matches 7 bases. The CDR3 extends over 14 amino acids. Per the germline V gene, CDR1 is SGHDT and CDR2 is YYEEEE. V lost 5 bases, J lost 1 base, and 4 bases stayed unmatched. The CDR3 DNA sequence: TGTGCCAGCAGGCAGCGGGGTGGCACAGATACGCAGTATTTT. Translating it yields CASRQRGGTDTQYF. Combining the CDR3 with reference TRBV5-6 and TRBJ2-3 gives the whole variable domain DAGVTQSPTHLIKTRGQQVTLRCSPKSGHDTVSWYQQALGQGPQFIFQYYEEEERQRGNFPDRFSGHQFPNYSSELNVNALLLGDSALYLCASRQRGGTDTQYFGPGTRLTVL.

This clone was seen a few times. J is TRBJ2-3 and V is TRBV5-6; 10 bases are shared with TRBD2. The CDR3 sequence is 15 residues long. The junction had 3 bases not matched to a gene; V was cut back by 4 bases and J by 1 base. Germline V CDR1 and CDR2: SGHDT, YYEEEE. The chain's CDR3 is CASSPGTSGTDTQYF. The DNA for the CDR3 is TGTGCCAGCAGCCCCGGGACTAGCGGCACAGATACGCAGTATTTT.

The rearrangement uses TRBV19 and TRBJ1-2, with 8 nucleotides matching TRBD1. This CDR3 spans 16 amino acids. Germline loops: CDR1 LNHDA, CDR2 SQIVND (reference sequence). The J segment lost 2 bases and the V segment lost 4 bases, leaving 9 bases of the junction unmatched. CDR3 DNA: TGTGCCAGTAGTAAAGCACAGGGGGGTTTAAACTATGGCTACACCTTC. It specifies CASSKAQGGLNYGYTF.